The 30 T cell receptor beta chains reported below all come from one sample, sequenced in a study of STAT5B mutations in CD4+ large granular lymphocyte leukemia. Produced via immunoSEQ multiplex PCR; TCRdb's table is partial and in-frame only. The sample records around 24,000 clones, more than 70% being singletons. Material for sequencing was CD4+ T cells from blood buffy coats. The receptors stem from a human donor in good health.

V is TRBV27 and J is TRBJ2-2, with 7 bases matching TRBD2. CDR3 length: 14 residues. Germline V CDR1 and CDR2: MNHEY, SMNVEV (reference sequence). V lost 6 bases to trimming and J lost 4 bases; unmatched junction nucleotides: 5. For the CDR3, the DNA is TGTGCCAGCAGGCCGGGACTATCCACCGGGGAGCTGTTTTTT. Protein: CASRPGLSTGELFF.

The CDR3 DNA follows: TGTGCCTCCACTAGCGGGGGGGAATCTAGCTCCTACAATGAGCAGTTCTTC. Protein sequence: CASTSGGESSSYNEQFF. The chain links TRBV28 to TRBJ2-1; the match to TRBD2 covers 13 bases. CDR3 length: 17 amino acids. The germline gives CDR1 MDHEN, CDR2 SYDVKM. With 11 bases clipped from V and 0 bases from J, the junction kept 10 bases outside the gene matches. The full variable domain, rest sourced from reference TRBV28 and TRBJ2-1, is DVKVTQSSRYLVKRTGEKVFLECVQDMDHENMFWYRQDPGLGLRLIYFSYDVKMKEKGDIPEGYSVSREKKERFSLILESASTNQTSMYLCASTSGGESSSYNEQFFGPGTRLTVL.

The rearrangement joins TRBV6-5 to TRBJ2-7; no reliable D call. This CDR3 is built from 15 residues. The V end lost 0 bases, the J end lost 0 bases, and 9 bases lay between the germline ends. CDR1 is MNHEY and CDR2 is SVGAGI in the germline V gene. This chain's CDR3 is CASSYSRVASYEQYF. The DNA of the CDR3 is TGTGCCAGCAGTTACTCGCGAGTGGCCTCCTACGAGCAGTACTTC.

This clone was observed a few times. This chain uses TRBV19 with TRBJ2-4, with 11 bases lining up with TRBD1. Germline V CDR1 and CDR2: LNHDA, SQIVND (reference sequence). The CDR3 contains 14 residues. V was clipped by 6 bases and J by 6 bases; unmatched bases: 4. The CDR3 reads CASSPGQGANIQYF. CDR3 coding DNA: TGTGCCAGTAGCCCAGGACAGGGGGCAAACATTCAGTACTTC. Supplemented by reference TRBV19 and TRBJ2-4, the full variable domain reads DGGITQSPKYLFRKEGQNVTLSCEQNLNHDAMYWYRQDPGQGLRLIYYSQIVNDFQKGDIAEGYSVSREKKESFPLTVTSAQKNPTAFYLCASSPGQGANIQYFGAGTRLSVL.

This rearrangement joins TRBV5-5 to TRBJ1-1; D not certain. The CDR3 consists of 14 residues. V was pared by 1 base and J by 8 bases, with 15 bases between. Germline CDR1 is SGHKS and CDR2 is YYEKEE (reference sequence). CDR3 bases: TGTGCCAGCAGCTTGACGGGAGGAAAATCCGAAGCTTTCTTT. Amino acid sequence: CASSLTGGKSEAFF.

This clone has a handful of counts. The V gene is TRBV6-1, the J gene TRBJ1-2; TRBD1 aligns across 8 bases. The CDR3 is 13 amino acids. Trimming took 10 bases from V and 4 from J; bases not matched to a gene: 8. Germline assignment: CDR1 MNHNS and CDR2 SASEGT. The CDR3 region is CAIASGGLYGYTF. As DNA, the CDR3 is TGTGCCATCGCCTCAGGGGGCCTCTATGGCTACACCTTC.

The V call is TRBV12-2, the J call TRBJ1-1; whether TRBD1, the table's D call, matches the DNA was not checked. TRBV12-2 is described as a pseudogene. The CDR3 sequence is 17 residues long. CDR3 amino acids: CASRLALQPLENTEAFF. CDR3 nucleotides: TGTGCAAGTCGCTTAGCGCTACAGCCATTGGAGAACACTGAAGCTTTCTTT.

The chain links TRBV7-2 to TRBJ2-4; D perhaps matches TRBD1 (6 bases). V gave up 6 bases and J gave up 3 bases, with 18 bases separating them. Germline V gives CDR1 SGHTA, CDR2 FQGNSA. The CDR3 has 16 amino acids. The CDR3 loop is CASSSQGIELKNIQYF. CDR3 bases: TGTGCCAGCAGTTCACAGGGAATTGAGCTCAAAAACATTCAGTACTTC.

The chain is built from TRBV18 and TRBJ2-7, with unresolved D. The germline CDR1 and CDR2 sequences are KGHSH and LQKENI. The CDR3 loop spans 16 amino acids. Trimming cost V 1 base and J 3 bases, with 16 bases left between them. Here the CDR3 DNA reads TGTGCCAGCTCACCACTCCTAGGGCGGAAGGACTACGAGCAGTACTTC. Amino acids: CASSPLLGRKDYEQYF.

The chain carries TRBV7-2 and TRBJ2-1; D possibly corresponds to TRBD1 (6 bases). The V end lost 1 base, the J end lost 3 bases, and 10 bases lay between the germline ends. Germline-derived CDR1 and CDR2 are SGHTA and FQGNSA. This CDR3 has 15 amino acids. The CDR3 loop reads CASSLEQGIYNEQFF. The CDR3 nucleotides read TGTGCCAGCAGCTTAGAGCAGGGGATCTACAATGAGCAGTTCTTC. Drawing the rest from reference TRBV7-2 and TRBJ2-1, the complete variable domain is GAGVSQSPSNKVTEKGKDVELRCDPISGHTALYWYRQSLGQGLEFLIYFQGNSAPDKSGLPSDRFSAERTGGSVSTLTIQRTQQEDSAVYLCASSLEQGIYNEQFFGPGTRLTVL.

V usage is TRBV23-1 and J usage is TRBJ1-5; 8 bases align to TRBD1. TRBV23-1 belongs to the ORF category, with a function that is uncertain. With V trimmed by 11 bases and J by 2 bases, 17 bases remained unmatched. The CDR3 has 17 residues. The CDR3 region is CAHRINGDRRRNQPQHF. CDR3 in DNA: TGCGCCCACCGGATAAACGGGGACAGGCGACGCAATCAGCCCCAGCATTTT.

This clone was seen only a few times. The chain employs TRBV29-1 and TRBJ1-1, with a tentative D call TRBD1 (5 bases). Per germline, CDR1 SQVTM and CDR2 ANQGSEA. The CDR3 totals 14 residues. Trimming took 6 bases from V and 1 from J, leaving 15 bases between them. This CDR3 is CSVPPGRENTEAFF. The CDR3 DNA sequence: TGCAGCGTGCCTCCGGGACGGGAGAACACTGAAGCTTTCTTT. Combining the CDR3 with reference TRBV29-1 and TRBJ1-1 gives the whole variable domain SAVISQKPSRDICQRGTSLTIQCQVDSQVTMMFWYRQQPGQSLTLIATANQGSEATYESGFVIDKFPISRPNLTFSTLTVSNMSPEDSSIYLCSVPPGRENTEAFFGQGTRLTVV.

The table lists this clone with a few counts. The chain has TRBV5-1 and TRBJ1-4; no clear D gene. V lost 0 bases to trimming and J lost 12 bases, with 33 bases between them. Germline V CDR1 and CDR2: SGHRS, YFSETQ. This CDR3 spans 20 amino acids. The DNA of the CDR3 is TGCGCCAGCAGCTTGGAATCTCTGGGGTTTGGGAGTGGGCTTTTGGTGGAACTGTTTTTT. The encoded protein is CASSLESLGFGSGLLVELFF.

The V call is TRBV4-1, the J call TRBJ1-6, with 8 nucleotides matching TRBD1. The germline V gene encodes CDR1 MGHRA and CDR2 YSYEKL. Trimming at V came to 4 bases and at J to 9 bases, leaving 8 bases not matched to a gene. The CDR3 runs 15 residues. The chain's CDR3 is CASSPMTGVSSPLHF. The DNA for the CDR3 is TGCGCCAGCAGCCCCATGACAGGGGTGAGTTCACCCCTCCACTTT.

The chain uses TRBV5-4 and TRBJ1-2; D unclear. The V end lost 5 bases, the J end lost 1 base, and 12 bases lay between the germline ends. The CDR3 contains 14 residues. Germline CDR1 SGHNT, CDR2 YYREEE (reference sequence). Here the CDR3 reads CASSPGPLNYGYTF. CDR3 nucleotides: TGTGCCAGCAGTCCCGGGCCTCTTAACTATGGCTACACCTTC.

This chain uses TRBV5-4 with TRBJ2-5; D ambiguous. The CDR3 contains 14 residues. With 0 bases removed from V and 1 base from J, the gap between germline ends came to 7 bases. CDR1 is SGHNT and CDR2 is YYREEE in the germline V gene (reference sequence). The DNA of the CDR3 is TGTGCCAGCAGCTTGGTGGGCACCCAAGAGACCCAGTACTTC. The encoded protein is CASSLVGTQETQYF.

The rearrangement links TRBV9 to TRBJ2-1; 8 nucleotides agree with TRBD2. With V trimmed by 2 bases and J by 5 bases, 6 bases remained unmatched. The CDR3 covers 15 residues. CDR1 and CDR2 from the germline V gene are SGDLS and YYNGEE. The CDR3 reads CASSVRGGPNNEQFF. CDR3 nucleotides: TGTGCCAGCAGCGTCCGCGGGGGGCCTAACAATGAGCAGTTCTTC.

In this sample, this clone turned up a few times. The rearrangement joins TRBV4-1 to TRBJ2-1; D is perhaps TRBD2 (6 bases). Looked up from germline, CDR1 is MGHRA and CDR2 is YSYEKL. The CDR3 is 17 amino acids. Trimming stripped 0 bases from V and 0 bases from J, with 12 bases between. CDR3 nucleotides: TGCGCCAGCAGCCAAGATGCTGCGGGGAGCTCCTACAATGAGCAGTTCTTC. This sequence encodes CASSQDAAGSSYNEQFF.

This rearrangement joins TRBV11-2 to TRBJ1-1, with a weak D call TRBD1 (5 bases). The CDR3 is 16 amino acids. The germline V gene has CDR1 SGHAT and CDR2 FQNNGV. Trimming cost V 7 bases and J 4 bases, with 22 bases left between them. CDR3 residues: CASTTGGRQFLTEAFF. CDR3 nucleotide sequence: TGTGCCAGCACCACGGGGGGTCGACAGTTCCTCACTGAAGCTTTCTTT.

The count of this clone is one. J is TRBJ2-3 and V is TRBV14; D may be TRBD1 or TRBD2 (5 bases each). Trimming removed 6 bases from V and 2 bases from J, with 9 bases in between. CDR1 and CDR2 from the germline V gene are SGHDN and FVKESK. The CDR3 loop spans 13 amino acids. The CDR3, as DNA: TGTGCCAGCAGACGGGACCTCACAGATACGCAGTATTTT. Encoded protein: CASRRDLTDTQYF. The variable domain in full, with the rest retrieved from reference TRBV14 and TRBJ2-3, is EAGVTQFPSHSVIEKGQTVTLRCDPISGHDNLYWYRRVMGKEIKFLLHFVKESKQDESGMPNNRFLAERTGGTYSTLKVQPAELEDSGVYFCASRRDLTDTQYFGPGTRLTVL.

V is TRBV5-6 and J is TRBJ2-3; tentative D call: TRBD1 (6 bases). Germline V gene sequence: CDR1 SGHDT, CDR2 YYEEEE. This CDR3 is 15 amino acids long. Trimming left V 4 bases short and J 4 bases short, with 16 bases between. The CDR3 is CASSTPGQTADTQYF. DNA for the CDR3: TGTGCCAGCAGCACGCCAGGACAGACGGCAGATACGCAGTATTTT.

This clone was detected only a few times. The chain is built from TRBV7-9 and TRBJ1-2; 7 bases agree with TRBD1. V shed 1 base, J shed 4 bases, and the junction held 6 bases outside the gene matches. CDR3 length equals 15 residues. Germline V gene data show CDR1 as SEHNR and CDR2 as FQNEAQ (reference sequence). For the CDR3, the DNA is TGTGCCAGCAGCTTAGACGGGACAGCTCTCTATGGCTACACCTTC. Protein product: CASSLDGTALYGYTF. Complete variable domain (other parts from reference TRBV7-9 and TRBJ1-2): DTGVSQNPRHKITKRGQNVTFRCDPISEHNRLYWYRQTLGQGPEFLTYFQNEAQLEKSRLLSDRFSAERPKGSFSTLEIQRTEQGDSAMYLCASSLDGTALYGYTFGSGTRLTVV.

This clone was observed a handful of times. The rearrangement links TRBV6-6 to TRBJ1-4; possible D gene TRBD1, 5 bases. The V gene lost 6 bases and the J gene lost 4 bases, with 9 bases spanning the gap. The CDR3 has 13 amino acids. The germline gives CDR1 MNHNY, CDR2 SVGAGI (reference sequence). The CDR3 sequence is CASRPGFNEKLFF. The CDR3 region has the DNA TGTGCCAGCAGACCAGGGTTTAATGAAAAACTGTTTTTT.

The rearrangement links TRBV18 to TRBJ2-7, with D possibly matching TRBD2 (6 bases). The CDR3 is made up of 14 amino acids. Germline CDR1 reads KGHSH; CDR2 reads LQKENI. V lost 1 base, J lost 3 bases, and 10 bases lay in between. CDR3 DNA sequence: TGTGCCAGCTCACCACAAAGGGGAGGCTACGAGCAGTACTTC. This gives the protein CASSPQRGGYEQYF.

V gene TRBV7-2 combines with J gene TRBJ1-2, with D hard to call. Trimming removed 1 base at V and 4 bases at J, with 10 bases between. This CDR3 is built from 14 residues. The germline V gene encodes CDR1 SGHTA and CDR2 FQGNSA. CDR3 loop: CASSLVSASYGYTF. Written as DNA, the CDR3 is TGTGCCAGCAGCTTAGTTTCGGCAAGCTATGGCTACACCTTC.

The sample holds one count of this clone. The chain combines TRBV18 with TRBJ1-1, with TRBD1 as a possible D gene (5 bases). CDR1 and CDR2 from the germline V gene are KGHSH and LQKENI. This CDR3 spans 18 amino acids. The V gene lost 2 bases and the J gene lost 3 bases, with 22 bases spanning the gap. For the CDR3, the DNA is TGTGCCAGCTCACCAACCTTAGGAGGCGTAAGAGGGGACACTGAAGCTTTCTTT. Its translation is CASSPTLGGVRGDTEAFF.

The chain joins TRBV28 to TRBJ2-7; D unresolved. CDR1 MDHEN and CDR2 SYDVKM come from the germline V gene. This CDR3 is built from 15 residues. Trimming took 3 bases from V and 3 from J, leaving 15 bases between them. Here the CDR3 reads CASSFTGRDHYEQYF. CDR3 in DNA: TGTGCCAGCAGTTTTACGGGCAGAGACCACTACGAGCAGTACTTC.

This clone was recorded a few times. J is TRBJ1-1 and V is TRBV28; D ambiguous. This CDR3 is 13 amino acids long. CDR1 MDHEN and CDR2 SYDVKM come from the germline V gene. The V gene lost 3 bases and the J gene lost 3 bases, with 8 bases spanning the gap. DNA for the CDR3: TGTGCCAGCAGTTTTTTTGGGCACACTGAAGCTTTCTTT. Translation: CASSFFGHTEAFF. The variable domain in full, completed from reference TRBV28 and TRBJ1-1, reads DVKVTQSSRYLVKRTGEKVFLECVQDMDHENMFWYRQDPGLGLRLIYFSYDVKMKEKGDIPEGYSVSREKKERFSLILESASTNQTSMYLCASSFFGHTEAFFGQGTRLTVV.

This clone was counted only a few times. The CDR3 nucleotides read TGTGCCAGCTCACGCCTCATGCATGAAAAACTGTTTTTT. Protein product: CASSRLMHEKLFF. This chain uses TRBV18 with TRBJ1-4; D unresolved. The CDR3 extends over 13 amino acids. The V end was cut by 4 bases, the J end by 6 bases, with 9 bases between. Germline values: CDR1 KGHSH, CDR2 LQKENI.

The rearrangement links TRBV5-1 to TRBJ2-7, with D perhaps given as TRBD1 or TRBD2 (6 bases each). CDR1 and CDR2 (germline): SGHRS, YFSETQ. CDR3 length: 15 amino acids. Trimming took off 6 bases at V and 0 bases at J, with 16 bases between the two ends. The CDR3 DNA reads TGCGCCAGCAAGGGGGGCAGCTCTCTCTCCTACGAGCAGTACTTC. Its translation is CASKGGSSLSYEQYF.